This TCR beta chain was identified during a study of T cell repertoires in cytomegalovirus infection. About the research overall: Matching HLA type, along with CMV infection, was indicated by public TCR beta signatures.

In its sample, this clonotype was seen many times. Its antigen is as yet unknown. Study findings and constraints: Individuals carrying CMV plus the relevant HLA were identified by cumulative frequency of public TCR beta families. Across the ex vivo response, the dominant clonotypes were HLA-C-restricted CMV-specific TCR beta clonotypes.

From germline, CDR1 is SGHVS and CDR2 FQNEAQ. With 5 bases clipped from V and 6 bases from J, the junction kept 5 bases outside the gene matches. The CDR3 has 14 amino acids. TCRdb re-called the reads with MiXCR, one entry per CDR3 protein. The sample includes around 280,000 distinct CDR3 sequences, roughly an eighth of them seen just once. This TCR was sampled from a human donor in good health (CMV status not recorded). Some clones in this sample may be carry-over from other donors' samples. Sequences were obtained from PBMCs. The gene calls are TRBV7-8 and TRBJ2-7, with 12 bases identical to TRBD2. CDR3 nucleotides: TGTGCCAGCAGCCCCCTAGCGGGAGGGGCCGAGCAGTACTTC. It yields the protein CASSPLAGGAEQYF.